The sequence of this TCR beta chain was determined in a study of shared clonotypes between healthy human individuals. Findings and caveats of the study: Shared clonotypes across all four donors exceeded non-shared ones in generation probability. Collection of samples was limited to blood; tissue repertoires likely differ.

On this clone: Its specificity is not known.

Assay used: immunoSEQ multiplex PCR; TCRdb lists only in-frame clones, some missing. This table holds millions of clones, 85% to 95% found once. Trimming left V 11 bases short and J 2 bases short, with 13 bases between. Germline V gene sequence: CDR1 MNHNS, CDR2 SASEGT. The CDR3 spans 13 residues. Sequencing was carried out using naive CD4+ T cells sorted from blood. Subset defined: CD45RA+ positively selected. The source is a man aged 18 to 29 in good health. This chain uses TRBV6-1 with TRBJ1-5; D might be TRBD1 (5 bases). CDR3 in amino acids: CAHTGDGNQPQHF. DNA of the CDR3: TGTGCCCACACCGGGGACGGCAATCAGCCCCAGCATTTT.